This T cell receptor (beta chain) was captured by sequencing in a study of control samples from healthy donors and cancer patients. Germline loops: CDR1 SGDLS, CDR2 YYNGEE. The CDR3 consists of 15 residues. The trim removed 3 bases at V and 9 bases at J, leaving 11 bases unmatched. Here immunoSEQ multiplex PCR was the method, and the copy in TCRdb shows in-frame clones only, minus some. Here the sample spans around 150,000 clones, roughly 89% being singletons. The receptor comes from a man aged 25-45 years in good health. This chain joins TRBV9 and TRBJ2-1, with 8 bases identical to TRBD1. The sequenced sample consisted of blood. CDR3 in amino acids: CASSEAPTQGAEQFF. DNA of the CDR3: TGTGCCAGCAGCGAAGCCCCGACCCAGGGGGCTGAGCAGTTCTTC. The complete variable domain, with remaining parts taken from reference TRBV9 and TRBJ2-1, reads DSGVTQTPKHLITATGQRVTLRCSPRSGDLSVYWYQQSLDQGLQFLIQYYNGEERAKGNILERFSAQQFPDLHSELNLSSLELGDSALYFCASSEAPTQGAEQFFGPGTRLTVL.